One sample yielded the 11 T cell receptor beta chains listed below, sequenced in a study of T cells in Graves' hyperthyroidism and ophthalmopathy. Amplified regions were TCR beta CDR3 sequences from RNA transcripts. An initial round of RT-PCR targeting the TCR CDR3 relied on the HTBI primer set. TCRdb redid the calling of the multiplex PCR reads with MiXCR, one entry per CDR3 protein. The sample contains a few hundred thousand distinct CDR3 sequences, around 42% of which appear only once. The source material was peripheral blood or thyroid tissue (not recorded which). These receptor sequences come from a woman younger than 35 with Graves' hyperthyroidism.

This clonotype came up many times. CDR3 DNA: TGCGCCAGCAGCTTACTAGCGGGAGACCGCACCGGGGAGCTGTTTTTT. As protein: CASSLLAGDRTGELFF. The chain carries TRBV5-1 and TRBJ2-2; 11 bases line up with TRBD2. This CDR3 comprises 16 residues. Germline lookup yields CDR1 SGHRS and CDR2 YFSETQ. Trimming cost V 2 bases and J 4 bases; bases outside gene matches: 4.

This clonotype has ten or more counts. The chain combines TRBV28 with TRBJ1-2; 7 bases fit TRBD1. The germline CDR1 and CDR2 sequences are MDHEN and SYDVKM. After removal of 6 bases from V and 3 bases from J, the junction contained 13 bases not matched to a gene. The CDR3 covers 16 residues. Here the CDR3 DNA reads TGTGCCAGCAGCTTTCCTTCAACCGGGACAGACTATGGCTACACCTTC. This sequence encodes CASSFPSTGTDYGYTF.

This clonotype was seen ten or more times. This sequence joins TRBV5-1 and TRBJ2-5, with a tentative D call TRBD2 (7 bases). Germline CDR1 SGHRS, CDR2 YFSETQ. The CDR3 runs 15 residues. V shed 3 bases and J shed 5 bases, with 17 bases lying between them. CDR3 in amino acids: CASSYLPAGAETQYF. CDR3 sequence (DNA): TGCGCCAGCAGCTACCTCCCCGCGGGGGCTGAGACCCAGTACTTC.

This clonotype has a single count. The CDR3 DNA follows: TGTACCAGCAGCTTAGTGGTGAGCAGCTACGAGCAGTACTTC. As protein: CTSSLVVSSYEQYF. This chain joins TRBV7-2 and TRBJ2-7, with D hard to call. Trimming left V 1 base short and J 3 bases short, with 10 bases between. CDR3 length: 14 amino acids. Germline V lookup: CDR1 SGHTA, CDR2 FQGNSA.

The rearrangement uses TRBV28 and TRBJ2-7; the D is unclear. Germline assignment: CDR1 MDHEN and CDR2 SYDVKM. Deletions cut 6 bases from V and 7 bases from J, with 16 bases between. This CDR3 is 13 amino acids long. The CDR3 here is CASRLGTQWEQYF. The CDR3 nucleotides are TGTGCCAGCAGGCTGGGAACGCAGTGGGAGCAGTACTTC.

This clonotype came up many times. This chain uses TRBV12-5 with TRBJ1-2, with D perhaps TRBD1 (6 bases). This CDR3 contains 13 residues. The germline gives CDR1 LGHNT, CDR2 FRNRAP. Trimming removed 6 bases from V and 6 bases from J, with 14 bases in between. CDR3 protein: CASGSTGLDGYTF. CDR3 DNA: TGTGCTAGTGGCTCCACAGGGTTGGATGGCTACACCTTC.

The count of this clonotype is one. The chain employs TRBV4-3 and TRBJ2-6, with no clear D. V was pared by 0 bases and J by 5 bases, with 8 bases between. The CDR3 runs 15 residues. The germline CDR1 and CDR2 sequences are LGHNA and YSLEER. CDR3 bases: TGCGCCAGCAGCCAAGACAGTACTTGGGCCAACGTCCTGACTTTC. Translation: CASSQDSTWANVLTF.

This clonotype was counted ten times or more. The chain is built from TRBV7-9 and TRBJ1-1, with 11 nucleotides matching TRBD1. The germline V gene encodes CDR1 SEHNR and CDR2 FQNEAQ (reference sequence). This CDR3 contains 17 residues. J gave up 1 base and V 5 bases, and 9 bases lay outside the gene matches. The CDR3 bases are TGTGCCAGCAGCCTCCGGGACAGGGGGTTTAGGAACACTGAAGCTTTCTTT. It yields the protein CASSLRDRGFRNTEAFF. Complete variable domain (other parts from reference TRBV7-9 and TRBJ1-1): DTGVSQNPRHKITKRGQNVTFRCDPISEHNRLYWYRQTLGQGPEFLTYFQNEAQLEKSRLLSDRFSAERPKGSFSTLEIQRTEQGDSAMYLCASSLRDRGFRNTEAFFGQGTRLTVV.

V usage is TRBV28 and J usage is TRBJ1-1; TRBD1 is a possible D gene (6 bases). Germline V gene sequence: CDR1 MDHEN, CDR2 SYDVKM. V dropped 5 bases and J dropped 11 bases, with 15 bases sitting between them. This CDR3 has 12 residues. This CDR3 reads CASSPAGGRAFF. CDR3 sequence (DNA): TGTGCCAGCAGTCCCGCCGGGGGGCGGGCTTTCTTT.

The chain combines TRBV7-2 with TRBJ2-5; 11 nucleotides match TRBD2. In germline, CDR1 is SGHTA, CDR2 FQGNSA. The V gene end was trimmed by 5 bases and the J gene end by 5 bases; junction bases not matched to a gene: 7. This CDR3 spans 15 amino acids. DNA of the CDR3: TGTGCCAGCAGCACACGACTAGCGGGACGGGAGACCCAGTACTTC. This translates into CASSTRLAGRETQYF. The full variable domain, completed using reference TRBV7-2 and TRBJ2-5, is GAGVSQSPSNKVTEKGKDVELRCDPISGHTALYWYRQSLGQGLEFLIYFQGNSAPDKSGLPSDRFSAERTGGSVSTLTIQRTQQEDSAVYLCASSTRLAGRETQYFGPGTRLLVL.

This clonotype is a singleton in its sample. The chain couples TRBV12-3 or TRBV12-4 to TRBJ1-2; 9 bases match TRBD1. V shed 6 bases and J 8 bases; nucleotides not matched to a gene: 16. The CDR3 runs to 16 residues. CDR3 loop: CASRPTPDRGLKGYTF. CDR3 in DNA: TGTGCCAGCAGACCGACTCCCGACAGGGGGTTAAAAGGCTACACCTTC.